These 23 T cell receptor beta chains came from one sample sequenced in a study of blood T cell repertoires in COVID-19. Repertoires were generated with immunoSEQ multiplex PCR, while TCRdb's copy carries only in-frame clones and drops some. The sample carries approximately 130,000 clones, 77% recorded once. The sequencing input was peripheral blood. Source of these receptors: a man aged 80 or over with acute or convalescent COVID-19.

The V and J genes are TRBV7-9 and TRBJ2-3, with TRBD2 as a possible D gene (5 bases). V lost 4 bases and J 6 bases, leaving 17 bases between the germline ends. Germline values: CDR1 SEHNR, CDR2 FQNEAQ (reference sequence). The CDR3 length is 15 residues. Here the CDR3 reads CASSSAGSTADTQYF. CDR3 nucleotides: TGTGCCAGCAGCTCGGCGGGCTCGACGGCGGATACGCAGTATTTT.

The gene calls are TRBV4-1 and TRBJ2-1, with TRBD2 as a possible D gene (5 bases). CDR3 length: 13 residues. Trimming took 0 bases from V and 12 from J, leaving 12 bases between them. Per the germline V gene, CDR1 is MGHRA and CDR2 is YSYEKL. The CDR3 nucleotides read TGCGCCAGCAGCCAAGAGGGGTACGCGGGGCAGTTCTTC. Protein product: CASSQEGYAGQFF.

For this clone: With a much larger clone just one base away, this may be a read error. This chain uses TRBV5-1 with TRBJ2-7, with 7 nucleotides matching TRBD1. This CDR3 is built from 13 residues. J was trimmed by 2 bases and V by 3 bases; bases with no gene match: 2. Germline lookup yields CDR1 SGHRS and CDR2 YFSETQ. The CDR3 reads CASSSGQTYEQYF. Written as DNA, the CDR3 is TGCGCCAGCAGCTCGGGACAGACCTACGAGCAGTACTTC.

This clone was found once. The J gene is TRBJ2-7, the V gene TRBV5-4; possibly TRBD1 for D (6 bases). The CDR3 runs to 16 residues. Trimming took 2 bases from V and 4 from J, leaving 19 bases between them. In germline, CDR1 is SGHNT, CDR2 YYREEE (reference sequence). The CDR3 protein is CASSFFSQGLGYEQYF. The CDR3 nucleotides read TGTGCCAGCAGCTTCTTCTCACAGGGATTGGGTTACGAGCAGTACTTC.

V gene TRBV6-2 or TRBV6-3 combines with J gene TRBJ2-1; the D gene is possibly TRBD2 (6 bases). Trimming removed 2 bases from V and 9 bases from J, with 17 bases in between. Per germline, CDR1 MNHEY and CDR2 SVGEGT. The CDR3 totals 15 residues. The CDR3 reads CASSYGGGGLSEQFF. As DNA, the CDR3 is TGTGCCAGCAGTTACGGTGGTGGGGGACTGAGTGAGCAGTTCTTC.

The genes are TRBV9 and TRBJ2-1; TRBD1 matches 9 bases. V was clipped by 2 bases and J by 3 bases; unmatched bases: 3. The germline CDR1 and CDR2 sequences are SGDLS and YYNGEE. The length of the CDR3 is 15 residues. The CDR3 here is CASSVRDRVYNEQFF. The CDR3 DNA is TGTGCCAGCAGCGTCCGGGACAGGGTCTACAATGAGCAGTTCTTC.

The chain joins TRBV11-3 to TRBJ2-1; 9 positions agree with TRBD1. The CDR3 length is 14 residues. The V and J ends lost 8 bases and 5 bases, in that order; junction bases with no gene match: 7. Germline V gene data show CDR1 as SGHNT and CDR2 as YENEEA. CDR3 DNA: TGTGCCAGCGCACGGGACAGGGCCGACAATGAGCAGTTCTTC. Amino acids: CASARDRADNEQFF.

Here the CDR3 DNA reads TGTGCCAGCAGAAGACAGGGTTTCAGTATTTCCTACGAGCAGTACTTC. It codes for CASRRQGFSISYEQYF. The chain couples TRBV28 to TRBJ2-7, with 7 positions matching TRBD1. This CDR3 has 16 amino acids. Trimming cost V 6 bases and J 1 base; bases outside gene matches: 12. CDR1 MDHEN and CDR2 SYDVKM come from the germline V gene.

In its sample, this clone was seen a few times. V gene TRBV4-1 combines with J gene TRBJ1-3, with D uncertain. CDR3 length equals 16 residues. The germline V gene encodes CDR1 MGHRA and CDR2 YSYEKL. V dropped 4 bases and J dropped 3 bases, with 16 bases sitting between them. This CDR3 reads CASSLSPETGGNTIYF. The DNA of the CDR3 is TGCGCCAGCAGCCTCTCCCCCGAAACGGGTGGAAACACCATATATTTT.

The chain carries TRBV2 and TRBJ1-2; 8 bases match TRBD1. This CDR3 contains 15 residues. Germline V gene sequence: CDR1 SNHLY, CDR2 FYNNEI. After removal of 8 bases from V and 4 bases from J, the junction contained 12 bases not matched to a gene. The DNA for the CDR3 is TGTGCCAGCGGAGCGATGCAGGGGGCAGGCTATGGCTACACCTTC. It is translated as CASGAMQGAGYGYTF. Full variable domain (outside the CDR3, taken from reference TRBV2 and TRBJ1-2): EPEVTQTPSHQVTQMGQEVILRCVPISNHLYFYWYRQILGQKVEFLVSFYNNEISEKSEIFDDQFSVERPDGSNFTLKIRSTKLEDSAMYFCASGAMQGAGYGYTFGSGTRLTVV.

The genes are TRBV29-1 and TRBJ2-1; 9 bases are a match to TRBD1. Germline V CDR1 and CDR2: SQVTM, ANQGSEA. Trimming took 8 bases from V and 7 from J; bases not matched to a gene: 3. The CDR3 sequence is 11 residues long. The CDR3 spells CSSGQGNEQFF. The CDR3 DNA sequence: TGCAGCTCAGGACAGGGGAATGAGCAGTTCTTC.

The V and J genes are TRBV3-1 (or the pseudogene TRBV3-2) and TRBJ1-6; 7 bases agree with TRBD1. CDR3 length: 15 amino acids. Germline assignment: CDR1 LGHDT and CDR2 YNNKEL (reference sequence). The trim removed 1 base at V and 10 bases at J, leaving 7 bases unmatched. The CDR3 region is CASSQGQGQGSPLHF. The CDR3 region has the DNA TGTGCCAGCAGCCAAGGACAGGGCCAGGGCTCACCCCTCCACTTT.

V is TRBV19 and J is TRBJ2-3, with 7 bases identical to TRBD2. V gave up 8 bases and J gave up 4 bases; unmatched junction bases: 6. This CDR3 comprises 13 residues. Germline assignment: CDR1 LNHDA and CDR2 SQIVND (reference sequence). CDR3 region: CASRSRGADTQYF. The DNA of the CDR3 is TGTGCCAGTCGTTCTCGGGGGGCAGATACGCAGTATTTT.

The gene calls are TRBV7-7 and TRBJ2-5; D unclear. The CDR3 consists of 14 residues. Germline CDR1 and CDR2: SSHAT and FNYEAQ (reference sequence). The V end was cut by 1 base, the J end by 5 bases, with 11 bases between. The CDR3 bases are TGTGCCAGCAGCTTAGTCCGGGTCGGGGAGACCCAGTACTTC. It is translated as CASSLVRVGETQYF.

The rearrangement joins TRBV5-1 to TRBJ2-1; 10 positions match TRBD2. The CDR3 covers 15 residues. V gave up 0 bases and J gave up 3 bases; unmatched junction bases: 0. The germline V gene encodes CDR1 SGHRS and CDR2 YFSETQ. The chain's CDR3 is CASSLGTSGYNEQFF. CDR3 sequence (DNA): TGCGCCAGCAGCTTGGGGACTAGCGGCTACAATGAGCAGTTCTTC.

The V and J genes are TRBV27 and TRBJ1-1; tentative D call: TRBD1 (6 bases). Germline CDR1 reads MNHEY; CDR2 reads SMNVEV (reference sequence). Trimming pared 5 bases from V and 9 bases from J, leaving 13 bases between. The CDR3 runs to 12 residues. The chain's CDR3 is CASSRWGTKAFF. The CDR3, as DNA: TGTGCCAGCAGTCGTTGGGGGACAAAAGCTTTCTTT.

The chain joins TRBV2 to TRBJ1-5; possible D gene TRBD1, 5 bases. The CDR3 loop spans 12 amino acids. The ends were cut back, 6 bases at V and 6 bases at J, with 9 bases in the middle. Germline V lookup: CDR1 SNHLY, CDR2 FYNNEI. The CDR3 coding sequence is TGTGCCAGCAGGGAGGGGATTCAGCCCCAGCATTTT. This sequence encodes CASREGIQPQHF. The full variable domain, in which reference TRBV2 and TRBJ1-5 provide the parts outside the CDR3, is EPEVTQTPSHQVTQMGQEVILRCVPISNHLYFYWYRQILGQKVEFLVSFYNNEISEKSEIFDDQFSVERPDGSNFTLKIRSTKLEDSAMYFCASREGIQPQHFGDGTRLSIL.

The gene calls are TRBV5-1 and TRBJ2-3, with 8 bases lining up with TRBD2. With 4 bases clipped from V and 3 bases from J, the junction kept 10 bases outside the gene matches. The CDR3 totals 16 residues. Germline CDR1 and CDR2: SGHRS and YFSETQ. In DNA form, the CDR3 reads TGCGCCAGCAGCGCCGCGCTGAGCGGGGGTACAGATACGCAGTATTTT. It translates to CASSAALSGGTDTQYF.

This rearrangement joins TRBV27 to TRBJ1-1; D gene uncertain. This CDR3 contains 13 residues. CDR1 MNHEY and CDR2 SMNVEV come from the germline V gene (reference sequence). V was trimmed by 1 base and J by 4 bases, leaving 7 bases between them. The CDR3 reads CASSLYWSTEAFF. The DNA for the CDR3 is TGTGCCAGCAGTTTATATTGGAGCACTGAAGCTTTCTTT.

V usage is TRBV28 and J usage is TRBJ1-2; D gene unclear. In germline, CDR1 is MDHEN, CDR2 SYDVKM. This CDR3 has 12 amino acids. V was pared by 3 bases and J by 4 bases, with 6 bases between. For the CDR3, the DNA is TGTGCCAGCAGTTTGGCCCCCTATGGCTACACCTTC. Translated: CASSLAPYGYTF.

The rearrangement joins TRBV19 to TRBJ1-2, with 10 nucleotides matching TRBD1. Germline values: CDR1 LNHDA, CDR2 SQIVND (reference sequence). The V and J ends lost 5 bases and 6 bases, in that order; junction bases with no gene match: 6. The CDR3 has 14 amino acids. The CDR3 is CASSPTGTGDGYTF. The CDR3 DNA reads TGTGCCAGTAGTCCTACCGGGACAGGGGATGGCTACACCTTC.

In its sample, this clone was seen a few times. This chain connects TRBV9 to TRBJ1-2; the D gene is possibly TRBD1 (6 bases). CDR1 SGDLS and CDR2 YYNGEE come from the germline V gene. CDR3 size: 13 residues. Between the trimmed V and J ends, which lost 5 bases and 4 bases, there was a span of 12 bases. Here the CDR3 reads CASSNRDGYGYTF. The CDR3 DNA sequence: TGTGCCAGCAGTAACAGGGACGGCTATGGCTACACCTTC.

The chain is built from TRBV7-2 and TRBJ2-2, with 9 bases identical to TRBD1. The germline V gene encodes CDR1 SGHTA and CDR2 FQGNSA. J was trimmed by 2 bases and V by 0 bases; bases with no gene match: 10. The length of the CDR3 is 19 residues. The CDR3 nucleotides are TGTGCCAGCAGCTTAGCGGCCCCCGGGACAGGGTTCAACACCGGGGAGCTGTTTTTT. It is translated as CASSLAAPGTGFNTGELFF. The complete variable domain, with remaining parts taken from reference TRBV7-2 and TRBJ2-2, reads GAGVSQSPSNKVTEKGKDVELRCDPISGHTALYWYRQSLGQGLEFLIYFQGNSAPDKSGLPSDRFSAERTGGSVSTLTIQRTQQEDSAVYLCASSLAAPGTGFNTGELFFGEGSRLTVL.